The rows below give T cell receptor beta chains drawn from one sample of a study of Ad26.COV2.S vaccination and SARS-CoV-2 variants. Method: immunoSEQ multiplex PCR; TCRdb's copy keeps in-frame clones and lacks some. The sample yields some 350,000 clones, approximately 87% seen once. The sample consisted of peripheral blood, taken in a trial of Ad26.COV2.S vaccine versus placebo. The receptor set was obtained from a person aged 18-65 years who received the Ad26.COV2.S COVID-19 vaccine or a placebo. Each CDR3 is given without its conserved first and last residue. Each record gives: V gene, CDR3 length, CDR3 protein.

V: TRBV9; length: 12; CDR3: ASSTGLTTDTQY
V: TRBV10-3; length: 12; CDR3: AINTGGGNTEAF
V: TRBV9; length: 9; CDR3: ASSAGGHFF
V: TRBV12-3/TRBV12-4; length: 10; CDR3: ASSLGGIPLH
V: TRBV10-2; length: 10; CDR3: ASSGGSGEAF
V: TRBV7-2; length: 11; CDR3: ASSLDLADTQY
V: TRBV29-1; length: 11; CDR3: SVAVTDYNEQF
V: TRBV9; length: 12; CDR3: ASSVTDVSSPLH
V: TRBV4-3; length: 18; CDR3: ASSQDSFWGARDSGNTIY
V: TRBV5-5; length: 9; CDR3: ASSPDREQF
V: TRBV2; length: 10; CDR3: AGGTGLSEAF
V: TRBV4-3; length: 13; CDR3: ASSQDGGSGTEAF
V: TRBV6-2/TRBV6-3; length: 11; CDR3: ASSYPPDREAF
V: TRBV19; length: 10; CDR3: ASRQRHYGYT
V: TRBV7-6; length: 12; CDR3: ASSPLVAKNIQY
V: TRBV7-2; length: 14; CDR3: ASSLVGNLAKNIQY
V: TRBV14; length: 11; CDR3: ASSQDLRDTQY
V: TRBV19; length: 10; CDR3: ASGTQSNEQF
V: TRBV13; length: 14; CDR3: ASSASRDRHNYGYT
V: TRBV6-5; length: 12; CDR3: ASSPRIRSRGYT
V: TRBV7-2; length: 12; CDR3: ASSSQGDVQPQH
V: TRBV21-1; length: 13; CDR3: ASRWTGGGNTEAF
V: TRBV19; length: 12; CDR3: ASIGARGNQPQH
V: TRBV7-7; length: 13; CDR3: ASSPDRGDYNEQF